Described below is a single T cell receptor (beta chain) sequence and its context. Antigen unknown. An Oncomine TCR Beta short-read assay was used to sequence the DNA from cultured CD4+ T cells. TCRdb fed the PCR reads into MiXCR, producing one record per CDR3 protein. The table has 17,000 or so distinct CDR3 sequences, about 46% seen once; the top ten hold approximately 6.1%. The length of the CDR3 is 16 residues. V lost 3 bases to trimming and J lost 3 bases; unmatched junction nucleotides: 9. Germline-derived CDR1 and CDR2 are LNHDA and SQIVND (reference sequence). The record originates from a study of vaccination and CD4 T cells after COVID-19. As for the study in general: Cultures designated as controls were supplied with a CEFX pool, an HIV-1 Nef pool, or no peptide. Overall study results and limits: Spike mono-reactivity was found in 304 of the 307 vaccine-specific clones identified in convalescent patients.

Stated treatment: roughly nine-day PBMC culture with coronavirus spike peptide pools or control peptides (ViraFEST assay). PBMCs were cultured at around 2 million per well with approximately 9.8 IU/ml IL-2 and approximately 9.8 ug/ml peptide pools. This clonotype was obtained from a human donor who had recovered from COVID-19. This rearrangement joins TRBV19 to TRBJ1-2; 8 bases agree with TRBD1. Source: CD4+ T cells from blood, cultured in vitro, taken after SARS-CoV-2 vaccination. This CDR3 is CASSIRTGRRDYGYTF. The CDR3 coding sequence is TGTGCCAGTAGTATTCGGACAGGGAGAAGGGACTATGGCTACACCTTC.